The 22 T cell receptor beta chains below all came from one sample that was sequenced in a study of cytomegalovirus exposure and HLA in healthy donors. The PCR was carried out with 60 Vbeta primers and 13 Jbeta primers. Using immunoSEQ multiplex PCR, the repertoire was profiled, and TCRdb retains in-frame clones only, with some absent. The profile covers tens of thousands of clones, with over 60% appearing a single time and approximately 1.1% taken by the ten largest. The sequenced sample consisted of PBMCs. The source of these receptors is a male donor in good health and CMV-seronegative.

This sequence joins TRBV7-9 and TRBJ1-2; D unclear. The CDR3 is 12 residues long. CDR1 is SEHNR, CDR2 FQNEAQ, per germline (reference sequence). Trimming stripped 5 bases from V and 8 bases from J, with 12 bases between. CDR3 nucleotide sequence: TGTGCCAGCAGCCGAGATACGGGGGGCTACACCTTC. Translation: CASSRDTGGYTF.

In its sample, this clone was seen a few times. The CDR3 sequence is CSVVRMENTEAFF. DNA for the CDR3: TGCAGCGTTGTCAGGATGGAGAACACTGAAGCTTTCTTT. The chain carries TRBV29-1 and TRBJ1-1, with no clear D. The length of the CDR3 is 13 residues. Per germline, CDR1 SQVTM and CDR2 ANQGSEA. V was cut by 4 bases and J by 1 base, with 10 bases left in between.

The rearrangement joins TRBV5-1 to TRBJ1-2; 10 bases map to TRBD1. The CDR3 runs to 16 residues. J gave up 4 bases and V 4 bases, and 10 bases lay outside the gene matches. CDR1 SGHRS and CDR2 YFSETQ come from the germline V gene. CDR3 region: CASSLQPTGGGYGYTF. In nucleotides, the CDR3 is TGCGCCAGCAGCCTCCAACCGACAGGGGGCGGCTATGGCTACACCTTC.

The chain is built from TRBV9 and TRBJ1-2; D may be TRBD1 (6 bases). V shed 4 bases and J shed 3 bases, with 19 bases lying between them. Germline V gives CDR1 SGDLS, CDR2 YYNGEE. This CDR3 has 16 amino acids. CDR3 residues: CASSPQGQGIYYGYTF. DNA for the CDR3: TGTGCCAGCAGCCCCCAGGGGCAGGGGATCTACTATGGCTACACCTTC.

V and J are TRBV5-1 and TRBJ2-1; a possible D gene is TRBD1 (6 bases). CDR3 length equals 14 residues. The ends were cut back, 1 base at V and 7 bases at J, with 12 bases in the middle. CDR1 is SGHRS and CDR2 is YFSETQ in the germline V gene. CDR3 amino acids: CASSLFGQPNEQFF. DNA of the CDR3: TGCGCCAGCAGCTTGTTTGGACAGCCGAATGAGCAGTTCTTC.

This sequence joins TRBV7-9 and TRBJ2-5; TRBD2 matches 13 bases. Germline V lookup: CDR1 SEHNR, CDR2 FQNEAQ (reference sequence). With 5 bases clipped from V and 11 bases from J, the junction kept 8 bases outside the gene matches. This CDR3 spans 14 amino acids. The CDR3: CASSPRTSGSFQYF. In nucleotides, the CDR3 is TGTGCCAGCAGCCCCCGGACTAGCGGGAGTTTTCAGTACTTC.

The chain is built from TRBV6-5 and TRBJ1-2, with TRBD1 identical over 8 bases. This CDR3 has 14 residues. In germline, CDR1 is MNHEY, CDR2 SVGAGI. V shed 2 bases, J shed 6 bases, and the junction held 5 bases outside the gene matches. CDR3 region: CASSYVGQGNGYTF. The CDR3 DNA reads as TGTGCCAGCAGTTACGTCGGACAGGGCAATGGCTACACCTTC.

The J gene is TRBJ2-7, the V gene TRBV12-5, with a tentative D call TRBD2 (7 bases). Germline V gene lookup returns CDR1 LGHNT and CDR2 FRNRAP. The CDR3 totals 14 residues. Trimming took 7 bases from V and 6 from J, leaving 19 bases between them. The CDR3 here is CASARGGGPREQYF. The CDR3 DNA follows: TGTGCTAGTGCCCGTGGGGGGGGGCCGCGCGAGCAGTACTTC. Using reference TRBV12-5 and TRBJ2-7 for the parts outside the CDR3, the full variable domain is DARVTQTPRHKVTEMGQEVTMRCQPILGHNTVFWYRQTMMQGLELLAYFRNRAPLDDSGMPKDRFSAEMPDATLATLKIQPSEPRDSAVYFCASARGGGPREQYFGPGTRLTVT.

The J gene is TRBJ1-1, the V gene TRBV7-9, with a possible D match to TRBD1 (5 bases). Germline loops: CDR1 SEHNR, CDR2 FQNEAQ (reference sequence). The CDR3 totals 13 residues. V was shortened by 6 bases and J by 4 bases, with 12 bases between the two germline ends. The CDR3: CASRPTVTTEAFF. The CDR3, as DNA: TGTGCCAGCAGACCGACAGTGACCACTGAAGCTTTCTTT.

This chain connects TRBV2 to TRBJ1-3, with 10 positions matching TRBD1. V was pared by 6 bases and J by 2 bases, with 10 bases of the junction left unmatched. The CDR3 length is 17 residues. Germline-derived CDR1 and CDR2 are SNHLY and FYNNEI. CDR3 loop: CASRGTGDILTGNTIYF. The CDR3 DNA sequence: TGTGCCAGCAGAGGGACAGGGGACATTCTCACTGGAAACACCATATATTTT.

CDR3 in amino acids: CALYRVGEQYF. CDR3 nucleotides: TGTGCCCTATACAGGGTGGGAGAGCAGTACTTC. V gene TRBV30 combines with J gene TRBJ2-7, with D possibly matching TRBD1 (6 bases). The CDR3 length is 11 residues. Germline V gene lookup returns CDR1 GTSNPN and CDR2 SVGIG (reference sequence). The ends were cut back, 8 bases at V and 7 bases at J, with 15 bases in the middle.

V is TRBV4-1 and J is TRBJ2-3, with D maybe TRBD1 (6 bases). Germline V lookup: CDR1 MGHRA, CDR2 YSYEKL. The CDR3 runs to 16 residues. Trimming cost V 2 bases and J 0 bases, with 12 bases left between them. CDR3 DNA sequence: TGCGCCAGCAGCCAAATGACAGGATCTAGCACAGATACGCAGTATTTT. It codes for CASSQMTGSSTDTQYF.

The chain recombines TRBV7-8 with TRBJ1-2, with 8 bases aligning to TRBD1. J lost 3 bases, V lost 1 base, and 1 base had no gene match. CDR3 length: 14 amino acids. The germline V gene encodes CDR1 SGHVS and CDR2 FQNEAQ. The CDR3 sequence: CASSLGQGHYGYTF. CDR3 DNA: TGTGCCAGCAGCTTAGGACAGGGGCACTATGGCTACACCTTC. Variable domain in full (rest from reference TRBV7-8 and TRBJ1-2): GAGVSQSPRYKVAKRGQDVALRCDPISGHVSLFWYQQALGQGPEFLTYFQNEAQLDKSGLPSDRFFAERPEGSVSTLKIQRTQQEDSAVYLCASSLGQGHYGYTFGSGTRLTVV.

The V and J genes are TRBV5-6 and TRBJ2-7, with TRBD2 identical over 12 bases. The CDR3 is made up of 15 amino acids. The germline CDR1 and CDR2 sequences are SGHDT and YYEEEE. V was clipped by 4 bases and J by 4 bases; unmatched bases: 6. The CDR3 protein is CASSPPLAGGYEQYF. Written as DNA, the CDR3 is TGTGCCAGCAGCCCGCCACTAGCGGGAGGTTACGAGCAGTACTTC.

The genes are TRBV7-6 and TRBJ2-1; 7 positions agree with TRBD2. Trimming at V came to 2 bases and at J to 6 bases, leaving 13 bases not matched to a gene. This CDR3 is built from 17 residues. Germline values: CDR1 SGHVS, CDR2 FNYEAQ. This chain's CDR3 is CASSLSWAGVSGNEQFF. Written as DNA, the CDR3 is TGTGCCAGCAGCTTAAGTTGGGCGGGAGTCTCAGGCAATGAGCAGTTCTTC.

The chain combines TRBV18 with TRBJ1-4; TRBD1 is a possible D gene (6 bases). The CDR3 is 14 amino acids. Trimming left V 4 bases short and J 5 bases short, with 11 bases between. Germline CDR1 reads KGHSH; CDR2 reads LQKENI. CDR3 DNA: TGTGCCAGCTCACTCGGACAGTACAATGAAAAACTGTTTTTT. It codes for CASSLGQYNEKLFF.

About this clone: One end of the junction does not line up with germline, which may come from a read error. This sequence joins TRBV7-9 and TRBJ2-1, with 15 bases matching TRBD2. The germline V gene encodes CDR1 SEHNR and CDR2 FQNEAQ (reference sequence). The CDR3 sequence is 16 residues long. This CDR3 is CSSRKEGLAGGHEQFF. The CDR3 DNA is TGTTCCAGCAGGAAAGAGGGACTAGCGGGAGGCCATGAGCAGTTCTTC.

This sequence joins TRBV7-8 and TRBJ2-1; 8 bases fit TRBD1. In germline, CDR1 is SGHVS, CDR2 FQNEAQ. V lost 4 bases to trimming and J lost 4 bases; unmatched junction nucleotides: 12. The CDR3 totals 17 residues. In DNA form, the CDR3 reads TGTGCCAGCAGCTCCCGTTACAGGGGGGAATCATACAATGAGCAGTTCTTC. This sequence encodes CASSSRYRGESYNEQFF.

V gene TRBV19 combines with J gene TRBJ1-1; D unclear. This CDR3 has 13 amino acids. Germline CDR1 is LNHDA and CDR2 is SQIVND (reference sequence). V was trimmed by 4 bases and J by 0 bases, leaving 6 bases between them. The CDR3 is CASSKQLNTEAFF. CDR3 nucleotides: TGTGCCAGTAGTAAACAGCTGAACACTGAAGCTTTCTTT.

This clone was observed a handful of times. This chain links TRBV5-1 with TRBJ1-1; tentatively, D is TRBD1 (6 bases). Germline CDR1 reads SGHRS; CDR2 reads YFSETQ. CDR3 length: 15 amino acids. Trimming left V 1 base short and J 1 base short, with 11 bases between. The DNA of the CDR3 is TGCGCCAGCAGCTTGACCCGGACAGAGAACACTGAAGCTTTCTTT. Amino acid sequence: CASSLTRTENTEAFF.

The chain recombines TRBV4-1 with TRBJ2-7, with D unresolved. The CDR3 contains 14 residues. Trimming removed 0 bases at V and 2 bases at J, with 8 bases between. The germline CDR1 and CDR2 sequences are MGHRA and YSYEKL. CDR3 protein: CASSQEERAYEQYF. In nucleotides, the CDR3 is TGCGCCAGCAGCCAAGAGGAACGGGCCTACGAGCAGTACTTC.

CDR3 amino acids: CASSTGQMGSYEQYF. The CDR3 nucleotides read TGTGCCAGTAGTACCGGACAGATGGGGTCCTACGAGCAGTACTTC. The chain couples TRBV19 to TRBJ2-5, with TRBD1 as a possible D gene (6 bases). The better agreement between TRBJ2-7 and the DNA end casts doubt on the J call. The CDR3 is 15 amino acids. Germline assignment: CDR1 LNHDA and CDR2 SQIVND (reference sequence).